These 26 T cell receptor beta chains were sequenced from one sample in a study of blood T cell repertoires in COVID-19. Using immunoSEQ multiplex PCR, the repertoire was profiled, and TCRdb retains in-frame clones only, with some absent. The table has some 190,000 clones, around 88% seen once; the top ten hold around 1.5%. Input material: peripheral blood. The source of these receptors is a young man with active or convalescent COVID-19.

The chain uses TRBV19 and TRBJ2-7; 10 bases line up with TRBD1. In germline, CDR1 is LNHDA, CDR2 SQIVND (reference sequence). Trimming cost V 8 bases and J 3 bases; bases outside gene matches: 7. The CDR3 contains 14 residues. The CDR3 is CASAPGTGVYEQYF. CDR3 nucleotide sequence: TGTGCCAGTGCCCCCGGGACAGGGGTCTACGAGCAGTACTTC.

This clone has just a few counts. The chain's CDR3 is CASSLAETPGEQYF. CDR3 DNA sequence: TGTGCCAGCAGCTTAGCGGAGACTCCCGGCGAGCAGTACTTC. The genes are TRBV7-2 and TRBJ2-7; no reliable D call. The CDR3 is 14 amino acids. Trimming shortened V by 0 bases and J by 6 bases, and 12 bases separated the two germline ends. CDR1 and CDR2 from the germline V gene are SGHTA and FQGNSA.

V is TRBV29-1 and J is TRBJ2-1; 8 bases line up with TRBD2. The germline CDR1 and CDR2 sequences are SQVTM and ANQGSEA. CDR3 size: 16 residues. The J segment lost 7 bases and the V segment lost 2 bases, leaving 13 bases of the junction unmatched. The CDR3 nucleotides are TGCAGCGTTGAACGCCCTCTTAGCGGGATTGGAAATGAGCAGTTCTTC. Amino acids: CSVERPLSGIGNEQFF.

This sequence joins TRBV5-1 and TRBJ1-1; 9 bases map to TRBD1. Germline V gene sequence: CDR1 SGHRS, CDR2 YFSETQ. CDR3 length: 14 amino acids. J was trimmed by 4 bases and V by 8 bases; bases with no gene match: 9. CDR3 protein: CASSGGTGLTEAFF. Written as DNA, the CDR3 is TGCGCCAGTTCAGGCGGGACAGGGCTCACTGAAGCTTTCTTT.

The chain has TRBV2 and TRBJ1-2; 7 nucleotides match TRBD1. The CDR3 contains 12 residues. V gave up 6 bases and J gave up 3 bases; unmatched junction bases: 1. Per germline, CDR1 SNHLY and CDR2 FYNNEI. The CDR3 region has the DNA TGTGCCAGCAGGGGGACAGACTATGGCTACACCTTC. This encodes CASRGTDYGYTF.

Only one count was recorded for this clone. V gene TRBV28 combines with J gene TRBJ1-2; D is perhaps TRBD1 (5 bases). V lost 2 bases and J lost 8, with 12 bases in between. CDR1 is MDHEN, CDR2 SYDVKM, per germline. The CDR3 contains 13 residues. The CDR3: CASSLPAQGGYTF. The CDR3 DNA reads as TGTGCCAGCAGTTTACCAGCGCAGGGAGGCTACACCTTC.

The J gene is TRBJ2-3, the V gene TRBV6-5; D perhaps matches TRBD2 (6 bases). Germline assignment: CDR1 MNHEY and CDR2 SVGAGI. This CDR3 is built from 15 residues. With 2 bases removed from V and 1 base from J, the gap between germline ends came to 10 bases. The CDR3 region has the DNA TGTGCCAGCAGTTACGGGGCTAGCGGCACAGATACGCAGTATTTT. This codes for CASSYGASGTDTQYF.

The chain links TRBV11-3 to TRBJ2-7; 8 nucleotides agree with TRBD1. Trimming removed 6 bases from V and 5 bases from J; junction bases left unmatched: 6. Germline V gene lookup returns CDR1 SGHNT and CDR2 YENEEA. There are 13 residues in the CDR3. The CDR3 here is CASSPWTGNEQYF. The CDR3 coding sequence is TGTGCCAGCAGTCCCTGGACAGGGAACGAGCAGTACTTC.

The rearrangement links TRBV20-1 to TRBJ2-1, with D maybe TRBD1 (5 bases). V was trimmed by 3 bases and J by 10 bases, leaving 10 bases between them. Germline loops: CDR1 DFQATT, CDR2 SNEGSKA (reference sequence). The CDR3 is 11 amino acids. The CDR3 sequence: CSAREDREQFF. CDR3 in DNA: TGCAGTGCTAGGGAAGACAGAGAGCAGTTCTTC.

The gene calls are TRBV7-3 and TRBJ2-3; D ambiguous. V lost 2 bases and J 0 bases, leaving 9 bases between the germline ends. The CDR3 has 15 residues. CDR1 SGHTA and CDR2 FQGTGA come from the germline V gene. The chain's CDR3 is CASSLSGPSTDTQYF. DNA for the CDR3: TGTGCCAGCAGCTTATCGGGTCCTAGCACAGATACGCAGTATTTT.

This clone was observed once. This chain connects TRBV5-1 to TRBJ2-1; 14 nucleotides line up with TRBD2. The CDR3 runs to 16 residues. J lost 9 bases, V lost 4 bases, and 9 bases had no gene match. The germline V gene has CDR1 SGHRS and CDR2 YFSETQ. The CDR3 DNA sequence: TGCGCCAGCAGCCCAACCGGGACTAGCGGGAGAGGTGAGCAGTTCTTC. Protein: CASSPTGTSGRGEQFF.

The chain joins TRBV9 to TRBJ2-5, with 10 bases that match TRBD1. Germline V gives CDR1 SGDLS, CDR2 YYNGEE. Trimming removed 0 bases from V and 2 bases from J; junction bases left unmatched: 7. This CDR3 contains 17 residues. Here the CDR3 reads CASSVAPRTGGQETQYF. The CDR3, as DNA: TGTGCCAGCAGCGTAGCTCCAAGGACAGGGGGTCAAGAGACCCAGTACTTC.

This chain connects TRBV11-2 to TRBJ2-7, with D possibly TRBD2 on 5 matching bases. CDR1 SGHAT and CDR2 FQNNGV come from the germline V gene. The V gene lost 5 bases and the J gene lost 7 bases, with 18 bases spanning the gap. The CDR3 extends over 14 amino acids. CDR3 sequence: CASSGNLGREEQYF. CDR3 DNA sequence: TGTGCCAGCAGCGGCAACCTAGGGAGAGAGGAGCAGTACTTC. The variable domain in full, with the rest retrieved from reference TRBV11-2 and TRBJ2-7, is EAGVAQSPRYKIIEKRQSVAFWCNPISGHATLYWYQQILGQGPKLLIQFQNNGVVDDSQLPKDRFSAERLKGVDSTLKIQPAKLEDSAVYLCASSGNLGREEQYFGPGTRLTVT.

The V call is TRBV6-4, the J call TRBJ1-2, with 9 nucleotides matching TRBD1. This CDR3 contains 13 residues. Losses at the gene ends were 6 bases for V and 7 bases for J; bases not matched to a gene: 6. In germline, CDR1 is MRHNA, CDR2 SNTAGT. The CDR3 loop is CASRDRGLGGYTF. CDR3 DNA sequence: TGTGCCAGCAGGGACAGGGGCTTAGGTGGCTACACCTTC.

This rearrangement joins TRBV29-1 to TRBJ2-7; 8 bases map to TRBD2. The CDR3 covers 15 residues. Germline V gene data show CDR1 as SQVTM and CDR2 as ANQGSEA. Trimming removed 4 bases from V and 2 bases from J; junction bases left unmatched: 10. The CDR3 DNA follows: TGCAGCGTTGCGGCCCTCTGGCGGGGGGCCTACGAGCAGTACTTC. Protein product: CSVAALWRGAYEQYF.

The chain recombines TRBV7-2 with TRBJ1-4; D uncertain. The V end lost 3 bases, the J end lost 8 bases, and 10 bases lay between the germline ends. The CDR3 loop spans 13 amino acids. Per germline, CDR1 SGHTA and CDR2 FQGNSA. CDR3 sequence (DNA): TGTGCCAGCAGCTTCGGGGTCGGGGAAAAACTGTTTTTT. It encodes CASSFGVGEKLFF.

The chain employs TRBV19 and TRBJ1-2; TRBD1 matches at 10 bases. Looked up from germline, CDR1 is LNHDA and CDR2 is SQIVND (reference sequence). This CDR3 contains 14 residues. V dropped 6 bases and J dropped 4; count of bases not matched to a gene: 5. CDR3 residues: CASRPGTGAYGYTF. In DNA, the CDR3 is TGTGCCAGTAGACCCGGGACAGGGGCCTATGGCTACACCTTC.

In this sample, this clone turned up many times. The same CDR3 is also encoded by other DNA sequences in this sample. This sequence joins TRBV19 and TRBJ1-5; TRBD1 is a possible D gene (5 bases). Trimming took 3 bases from V and 1 from J, leaving 10 bases between them. CDR1 is LNHDA, CDR2 SQIVND, per germline (reference sequence). The CDR3 spans 15 residues. The CDR3 here is CASSIVGHSNQPQHF. Written as DNA, the CDR3 is TGTGCCAGTAGTATCGTAGGACACAGCAATCAGCCCCAGCATTTT. Combining the CDR3 with reference TRBV19 and TRBJ1-5 gives the whole variable domain DGGITQSPKYLFRKEGQNVTLSCEQNLNHDAMYWYRQDPGQGLRLIYYSQIVNDFQKGDIAEGYSVSREKKESFPLTVTSAQKNPTAFYLCASSIVGHSNQPQHFGDGTRLSIL.

The V call is TRBV27, the J call TRBJ2-5; D not resolved. This CDR3 has 14 residues. Trimming took off 0 bases at V and 5 bases at J, with 10 bases between the two ends. The germline V gene has CDR1 MNHEY and CDR2 SMNVEV (reference sequence). The CDR3 spells CASSLSMWAETQYF. The CDR3 DNA follows: TGTGCCAGCAGTTTATCAATGTGGGCGGAGACCCAGTACTTC.

V gene TRBV5-1 combines with J gene TRBJ2-7, with 9 positions matching TRBD1. V shed 4 bases, J shed 7 bases, and the junction held 36 bases outside the gene matches. Germline V CDR1 and CDR2: SGHRS, YFSETQ. This CDR3 comprises 23 residues. The CDR3 DNA reads TGCGCCAGCAGCCTATCTGAACCCGGGACAGGGAGAGCAAGGACCGCAAGATTTAAGGAGCAGTACTTC. Its protein product is CASSLSEPGTGRARTARFKEQYF. The whole variable domain, filled in from reference TRBV5-1 and TRBJ2-7, reads KAGVTQTPRYLIKTRGQQVTLSCSPISGHRSVSWYQQTPGQGLQFLFEYFSETQRNKGNFPGRFSGRQFSNSRSEMNVSTLELGDSALYLCASSLSEPGTGRARTARFKEQYFGPGTRLTVT.

The chain recombines TRBV11-2 with TRBJ1-4, with TRBD1 identical over 8 bases. The germline gives CDR1 SGHAT, CDR2 FQNNGV. Trimming took 1 base from V and 3 from J; bases not matched to a gene: 10. The CDR3 is 18 residues long. The CDR3 loop is CASSLVPRGRISNEKLFF. The CDR3 nucleotides are TGTGCCAGCAGCTTAGTCCCCAGGGGGCGCATATCTAATGAAAAACTGTTTTTT.

The chain links TRBV19 to TRBJ1-5; D may be TRBD1 (6 bases). The CDR3 extends over 14 amino acids. The V end lost 3 bases, the J end lost 9 bases, and 15 bases lay between the germline ends. From germline, CDR1 is LNHDA and CDR2 SQIVND (reference sequence). The CDR3 is CASSMSGRGGPQHF. The CDR3 nucleotides are TGTGCCAGTAGTATGTCTGGGCGAGGGGGGCCCCAGCATTTT.

The rearrangement uses TRBV19 and TRBJ2-7, with 10 bases identical to TRBD2. V shed 4 bases and J 3 bases; nucleotides not matched to a gene: 3. This CDR3 has 14 residues. The germline V gene encodes CDR1 LNHDA and CDR2 SQIVND (reference sequence). Written as DNA, the CDR3 is TGTGCCAGTAGTAGAGCTAGCGGGAGCTACGAGCAGTACTTC. Translation gives CASSRASGSYEQYF.

The chain uses TRBV29-1 and TRBJ1-5; D perhaps matches TRBD1 (6 bases). V was clipped by 4 bases and J by 1 base, with 11 bases between them. CDR1 and CDR2 from the germline V gene are SQVTM and ANQGSEA. The CDR3 sequence is 14 residues long. CDR3 DNA sequence: TGCAGCGTTGTTGGGGGGGGCAGCAATCAGCCCCAGCATTTT. It encodes CSVVGGGSNQPQHF.

This rearrangement joins TRBV27 to TRBJ1-5, with D possibly matching TRBD1 (5 bases). CDR1 is MNHEY and CDR2 is SMNVEV in the germline V gene (reference sequence). The CDR3 has 14 amino acids. V dropped 3 bases and J dropped 5 bases, with 11 bases sitting between them. The CDR3 DNA is TGTGCCAGCAGTTTCCAGGGAATGGATCAGCCCCAGCATTTT. Its protein product is CASSFQGMDQPQHF.

This clone was counted once. The chain employs TRBV9 and TRBJ2-7; possibly TRBD2 for D (5 bases). This CDR3 has 16 residues. The V gene lost 4 bases and the J gene lost 5 bases, with 22 bases spanning the gap. CDR1 SGDLS and CDR2 YYNGEE come from the germline V gene. CDR3 coding DNA: TGTGCCAGCAGCCCTCCCCCGCCGACTAATCCGAACGAGCAGTACTTC. Its protein is CASSPPPPTNPNEQYF.